This T cell receptor beta chain comes out of a study of glioma-infiltrating T cells after dendritic cell vaccination. This CDR3 is 16 amino acids long. CDR1 is MNHNY, CDR2 SVGAGI, per germline (reference sequence). Deletions cut 4 bases from V and 1 base from J, with 15 bases between. Sequenced by immunoSEQ multiplex PCR; TCRdb stores in-frame clones only, minus some. The sample lists under 130,000 clones, about four fifths occurring once. The chain is built from TRBV6-6 and TRBJ2-3; D may be TRBD1 (6 bases). The receptor was derived from a human donor with glioblastoma. Sequences were derived from blood, sampled before dendritic cell vaccination. CDR3 sequence (DNA): TGTGCCAGCAGTTTCATCCGGGACATTCGCACAGATACGCAGTATTTT. This codes for CASSFIRDIRTDTQYF.